The 24 T cell receptor beta chains below all came from one sample that was sequenced in a study of T cell responses to AZD1222 COVID-19 vaccine. The assay was immunoSEQ multiplex PCR, and TCRdb's table has in-frame clones only and misses some. There are about 94,000 clones in the sample; about 85% occur only once, and more than 3.5% lies in the top ten. Specimen: peripheral blood, collected 28 days after the second AZD1222 dose. These receptors were collected from an adult who received the AZD1222 COVID-19 vaccine.

The chain joins TRBV5-5 to TRBJ1-2; 8 bases fit TRBD1. This CDR3 has 13 amino acids. Germline V gene sequence: CDR1 SGHKS, CDR2 YYEKEE (reference sequence). The junction had 6 bases not matched to a gene; V was cut back by 4 bases and J by 7 bases. CDR3 residues: CASSRDRIGGYTF. The CDR3 DNA sequence: TGTGCCAGCAGCCGGGACAGGATCGGTGGCTACACCTTC.

The chain links TRBV6-6 to TRBJ2-1; TRBD2 matches 7 bases. Per germline, CDR1 MNHNY and CDR2 SVGAGI (reference sequence). The ends lost 5 bases at V and 4 bases at J; junction bases unmatched: 14. The CDR3 covers 17 residues. CDR3 loop: CASSPRAPSGMYNEQFF. The CDR3, as DNA: TGTGCCAGCAGTCCCCGAGCACCCAGCGGGATGTACAATGAGCAGTTCTTC.

This rearrangement joins TRBV9 to TRBJ2-3, with D tentatively TRBD1 (5 bases). Trimming took 2 bases from V and 1 from J, leaving 14 bases between them. The CDR3 is made up of 16 amino acids. CDR1 SGDLS and CDR2 YYNGEE come from the germline V gene. The CDR3 nucleotides read TGTGCCAGCAGCGTGCTAGGGGCTGGGGGCACAGATACGCAGTATTTT. Translated, it gives CASSVLGAGGTDTQYF.

This clone appeared once. The chain carries TRBV6-2 or TRBV6-3 and TRBJ1-2; 8 bases agree with TRBD1. Germline values: CDR1 MNHEY, CDR2 SVGEGT. CDR3 length equals 13 residues. V lost 6 bases and J lost 4; bases outside the gene matches: 4. The CDR3 nucleotides read TGTGCCAGCAGCCAAGGACAGGGCTATGGCTACACCTTC. The encoded protein is CASSQGQGYGYTF.

V usage is TRBV19 and J usage is TRBJ2-3; possibly TRBD2 for D (6 bases). Germline values: CDR1 LNHDA, CDR2 SQIVND (reference sequence). The CDR3 is 16 residues long. With 6 bases removed from V and 0 bases from J, the gap between germline ends came to 16 bases. The CDR3 nucleotides are TGTGCCAGTAGGTTGGGACTGCCAACTAGCACAGATACGCAGTATTTT. Protein: CASRLGLPTSTDTQYF.

The CDR3 region is CASSLGPGFGYTF. DNA of the CDR3: TGTGCCAGCAGTTTAGGACCCGGGTTTGGCTACACCTTC. This rearrangement joins TRBV12-3 or TRBV12-4 to TRBJ1-2; no clear D. The CDR3 is 13 amino acids. V lost 1 base to trimming and J lost 7 bases, with 10 bases between them.

This clone has a handful of counts. This chain links TRBV28 with TRBJ2-3; D might be TRBD2 (6 bases). The V gene's germline CDR1 is MDHEN and CDR2 SYDVKM. Trimming removed 6 bases at V and 7 bases at J, with 8 bases between. The CDR3 has 11 residues. The CDR3 coding sequence is TGTGCCAGCAGGGGCGGGAATACGCAGTATTTT. Residues: CASRGGNTQYF.

Notes on this clone: One end of the junction varies from germline; a read error may be responsible. The chain joins TRBV10-2 to TRBJ2-5; the match to TRBD1 covers 7 bases. From germline, CDR1 is WSHSY and CDR2 SAAADI. This CDR3 region has 12 residues. The CDR3 DNA reads TGCGCCAGCAGTGAGGCGGACAGGACCGAGTACTTC. Protein: CASSEADRTEYF.

In this sample, this clone turned up a few times. V gene TRBV4-3 combines with J gene TRBJ2-1; D uncertain. Germline CDR1 is LGHNA and CDR2 is YSLEER. The CDR3 consists of 14 residues. The germline V and J ends were trimmed by 2 bases and 6 bases, with 11 bases remaining between them. The CDR3 DNA sequence: TGCGCCAGCAGCCAAAGAGGCCCGGGCAATGAGCAGTTCTTC. Translation: CASSQRGPGNEQFF.

This clone was counted only a few times. The chain combines TRBV5-4 with TRBJ2-2, with TRBD1 matching 8 bases. The germline gives CDR1 SGHNT, CDR2 YYREEE (reference sequence). Trimming at V came to 5 bases and at J to 2 bases, leaving 5 bases not matched to a gene. This CDR3 is 15 amino acids long. CDR3 in DNA: TGTGCCAGCAGGGTACAGGGGGTCAACACCGGGGAGCTGTTTTTT. It specifies CASRVQGVNTGELFF.

The V and J genes are TRBV3-1 (or the pseudogene TRBV3-2) and TRBJ2-2; D is undetermined. V lost 1 base to trimming and J lost 1 base, with 10 bases between them. CDR3 size: 16 residues. Per germline, CDR1 LGHDT and CDR2 YNNKEL (reference sequence). DNA of the CDR3: TGTGCCAGCAGCCAAGTAGGCCGGGTGAACACCGGGGAGCTGTTTTTT. Its translation is CASSQVGRVNTGELFF.

The chain couples TRBV7-2 to TRBJ2-5; 8 bases map to TRBD1. The ends lost 6 bases at V and 5 bases at J; junction bases unmatched: 11. CDR3 size: 15 residues. Germline assignment: CDR1 SGHTA and CDR2 FQGNSA. CDR3 nucleotide sequence: TGTGCCAGCAGGAGGGTATCGGACAGGGCTGAGACCCAGTACTTC. Residues: CASRRVSDRAETQYF.

The genes are TRBV10-3 and TRBJ1-4; D is undetermined. This CDR3 has 14 amino acids. V dropped 3 bases and J dropped 3 bases, with 8 bases sitting between them. Germline V gives CDR1 ENHRY, CDR2 SYGVKD. The CDR3 DNA follows: TGTGCCATCAGTGACGACAAATCTAATGAAAAACTGTTTTTT. It specifies CAISDDKSNEKLFF.

The V and J genes are TRBV19 and TRBJ1-5; TRBD1 aligns across 7 bases. CDR3 length equals 17 residues. The V segment lost 3 bases and the J segment 1 base; nucleotides outside the gene matches: 9. Germline loops: CDR1 LNHDA, CDR2 SQIVND (reference sequence). The CDR3 protein is CASSIRQGLMSNQPQHF. The CDR3 DNA is TGTGCCAGTAGTATCCGACAGGGTTTAATGAGCAATCAGCCCCAGCATTTT. Full variable domain (outside the CDR3, taken from reference TRBV19 and TRBJ1-5): DGGITQSPKYLFRKEGQNVTLSCEQNLNHDAMYWYRQDPGQGLRLIYYSQIVNDFQKGDIAEGYSVSREKKESFPLTVTSAQKNPTAFYLCASSIRQGLMSNQPQHFGDGTRLSIL.

Turning to this clone: Other DNA variants within this sample encode the same CDR3. The chain employs TRBV2 and TRBJ1-2, with TRBD1 matching 9 bases. This CDR3 is 12 amino acids long. Germline trimming cut 6 bases from V and 6 bases from J; bases unmatched to any gene: 2. CDR1 and CDR2 (germline): SNHLY, FYNNEI. The CDR3 DNA is TGTGCCAGCAGCCGGACAGGGGATGGCTACACCTTC. Protein: CASSRTGDGYTF. The full variable domain, with the rest looked up from reference TRBV2 and TRBJ1-2, is EPEVTQTPSHQVTQMGQEVILRCVPISNHLYFYWYRQILGQKVEFLVSFYNNEISEKSEIFDDQFSVERPDGSNFTLKIRSTKLEDSAMYFCASSRTGDGYTFGSGTRLTVV.

The rearrangement joins TRBV19 to TRBJ1-2, with 8 bases that match TRBD1. The CDR3 extends over 18 amino acids. V was pared by 4 bases and J by 4 bases, with 17 bases of the junction left unmatched. Germline CDR1 LNHDA, CDR2 SQIVND (reference sequence). The CDR3 nucleotides read TGTGCCAGTAGTACTACATCGGCGTCCGGGACAGGCCCCTATGGCTACACCTTC. This codes for CASSTTSASGTGPYGYTF.

The V call is TRBV10-2, the J call TRBJ2-2; 9 bases align to TRBD2. Unmatched junction bases numbered 3, after V lost 6 bases and J lost 1 base. Looked up from germline, CDR1 is WSHSY and CDR2 is SAAADI. This CDR3 region has 15 residues. The CDR3 loop is CASSGTSRNTGELFF. In nucleotides, the CDR3 is TGCGCCAGCAGCGGGACTAGCAGGAACACCGGGGAGCTGTTTTTT.

This sequence joins TRBV9 and TRBJ2-3; D tentatively reads TRBD1 or TRBD2 (8 bases each). This CDR3 spans 17 amino acids. The V end was cut by 3 bases, the J end by 6 bases, with 23 bases between. In germline, CDR1 is SGDLS, CDR2 YYNGEE. In DNA form, the CDR3 reads TGTGCCAGCAGCGCCGGACAGGGCCGGGAGGGCCGTGATACGCAGTATTTT. It is translated as CASSAGQGREGRDTQYF.

This chain uses TRBV5-8 with TRBJ2-3; 9 bases line up with TRBD2. The V gene end was trimmed by 0 bases and the J gene end by 1 base; junction bases not matched to a gene: 9. The CDR3 consists of 18 residues. Per germline, CDR1 SGHTS and CDR2 YDEGEE. The CDR3 is CASSLAVAGALGTDTQYF. CDR3 nucleotide sequence: TGTGCCAGCAGCTTGGCCGTAGCGGGGGCCCTCGGCACAGATACGCAGTATTTT.

The rearrangement uses TRBV4-1 and TRBJ2-2, with a weak D call TRBD2 (7 bases). Trimming shortened V by 4 bases and J by 7 bases, and 19 bases separated the two germline ends. Germline CDR1 reads MGHRA; CDR2 reads YSYEKL. The CDR3 length is 16 residues. The CDR3 DNA reads TGCGCCAGCAGCCCCCCGTCGGGGGGCCATAGCGGGGAGCTGTTTTTT. Protein product: CASSPPSGGHSGELFF.

The J gene is TRBJ2-5, the V gene TRBV5-5; tentative D call: TRBD1 (6 bases). CDR3 length: 14 residues. Between the trimmed V and J ends, which lost 4 bases and 5 bases, there was a span of 15 bases. The V gene's germline CDR1 is SGHKS and CDR2 YYEKEE (reference sequence). This chain's CDR3 is CASSIQGKTETQYF. CDR3 DNA: TGTGCCAGCAGCATCCAGGGGAAAACGGAGACCCAGTACTTC.

This clone was detected only a few times. DNA for the CDR3: TGTGCCAGCAGCTTGGAGACAGGCGGAGGCCGATTTAACACCGGGGAGCTGTTTTTT. Translation: CASSLETGGGRFNTGELFF. This chain joins TRBV7-6 and TRBJ2-2, with D tentatively TRBD1 (6 bases). The CDR3 is 19 residues long. CDR1 and CDR2 (germline): SGHVS, FNYEAQ. The V gene lost 3 bases and the J gene lost 2 bases, with 22 bases spanning the gap.

The V gene is TRBV18, the J gene TRBJ1-3; the D is unclear. There are 14 residues in the CDR3. Trimming took off 1 base at V and 4 bases at J, with 8 bases between the two ends. Germline lookup yields CDR1 KGHSH and CDR2 LQKENI. The CDR3 reads CASSPQGAGNTIYF. In nucleotides, the CDR3 is TGTGCCAGCTCACCACAGGGCGCGGGAAACACCATATATTTT.

This clone was seen just once. The chain couples TRBV20-1 to TRBJ1-2; D uncertain. V lost 3 bases and J 4 bases, leaving 12 bases between the germline ends. CDR3 length: 13 amino acids. CDR1 is DFQATT, CDR2 SNEGSKA, per germline (reference sequence). This CDR3 reads CSASEVSGYGYTF. For the CDR3, the DNA is TGCAGTGCTAGTGAGGTTTCGGGCTATGGCTACACCTTC.